This paragraph reports one TCR beta chain. Its antigen remains unknown. The V end was cut by 3 bases, the J end by 0 bases, with 14 bases between. The CDR3 is 15 residues long. CDR1 is SQVTM, CDR2 ANQGSEA, per germline. Sequenced by immunoSEQ multiplex PCR; TCRdb stores in-frame clones only, minus some. The profile shows roughly 60,000 clones, approximately 81% of them singletons. This sample is drawn from a study of OX40 agonist ivuxolimab in advanced cancers. Whole-study findings and limits: Clonal expansion among partial responders at 0.1-3.0 mg/kg ranked near the lowest. Nonresponders, in some cases, also had low normalized T-cell clonal expansion.

The receptor was isolated from an adult with an advanced solid tumor such as melanoma, head and neck, liver or kidney cancer. The chain combines TRBV29-1 with TRBJ1-2, with D possibly TRBD1 on 6 matching bases. Source: CD4+ or CD8+ T cells sorted from blood, taken in a trial of the OX40 agonist ivuxolimab. In DNA form, the CDR3 reads TGCAGCGTTGATCAAACAGGGAGAGCTAACTATGGCTACACCTTC. This encodes CSVDQTGRANYGYTF.